This T cell receptor (beta chain) was recorded in a study of CD8 T cells in Susac syndrome. Broader study findings: Acknowledgment was made by the study that its TCR sequencing and HLA analysis involved a relatively small number of individuals.

With random hexamers, roughly 0.45 to 1 ug RNA was reverse transcribed. TCRdb redid the calling of the immunoSEQ multiplex PCR reads with MiXCR, one entry per CDR3 protein. Altogether some 450,000 distinct CDR3 sequences are present, more than 70% being singletons, with the ten largest covering approximately 0.11%. Regarding this clonotype: As yet, its antigen is unknown.

Sequencing of TCR beta drew on CD8+ and CD4+ T cells from blood. The authors negatively isolated CD8+ and CD4+ T cells and FACS-enriched TEMRA cells. Germline CDR1 is MNHEY and CDR2 is SMNVEV (reference sequence). Germline trimming cut 7 bases from V and 7 bases from J; bases unmatched to any gene: 6. This CDR3 is 12 amino acids long. The rearrangement joins TRBV27 to TRBJ1-1, with TRBD1 matching 7 bases. The TCR was taken from a human donor with multiple sclerosis. Input material: CD8+ T cells from PBMCs. In DNA form, the CDR3 reads TGTGCCAGCATAGGGGACAGCTTTGAAGCTTTCTTT. This gives the protein CASIGDSFEAFF.